One T cell receptor (beta chain) is described in this entry. Its antigen is unidentified. Germline V gene sequence: CDR1 SGHAT, CDR2 FQNNGV. This CDR3 comprises 14 residues. Deletions cut 1 base from V and 4 bases from J, with 10 bases between. Profiled with immunoSEQ multiplex PCR; TCRdb holds only in-frame clones, not every one. The data show a few hundred thousand clones, approximately 86% seen once. This entry belongs to a study of cytomegalovirus exposure and HLA in healthy donors. General study points: Among TCR sequences, most were rare, though some public TCRs appeared in many donors. Reports described diagnosis of cytomegalovirus status by the classifier as highly specific and sensitive. The finding came from a later analysis; first-cohort TCR clusters tended to co-occur in the 110 or so validation repertoires. Researchers counted over 150 TCR beta chains as cytomegalovirus-associated.

This rearrangement joins TRBV11-2 to TRBJ2-5; no clear D. Sequencing used PBMCs. The source is a man younger than 45 in good health and CMV-seronegative. The CDR3 region has the DNA TGTGCCAGCAGCTTAGGGCTCCCATCAGAGACCCAGTACTTC. Amino acid sequence: CASSLGLPSETQYF.